These T cell receptor beta chains were read from a single sample in a study of OX40 agonist ivuxolimab in advanced cancers. Sequenced by immunoSEQ multiplex PCR; TCRdb stores in-frame clones only, minus some. The top ten clones hold 0.61% of a sample with 76,000 or so clones, roughly 85% of them seen once. The specimen comprised CD4+ or CD8+ T cells sorted from blood, sampled in a trial of the OX40 agonist ivuxolimab. The receptor source for this set is an adult with an advanced solid tumor such as melanoma, head and neck, liver or kidney cancer. Both conserved end residues are part of each CDR3. D genes are given only for firm matches. Only part of the rows carry a size: once, few, many, or a class if the clone is expanded.

j_gene	abundance	v_gene	d_gene	CDR3nt	CDR3aa
TRBJ2-5	.	TRBV5-4	TRBD2	TGTGCCAGCAGCGAGCGGCGGGGGGCCTGGGAGACCCAGTACTTC	CASSERRGAWETQYF
TRBJ2-3	.	TRBV15	TRBD1	TGTGCCACCAGCAGAGGAAAAGGACAGGGCACAGATACGCAGTATTTT	CATSRGKGQGTDTQYF
TRBJ2-7	.	TRBV16	.	TGTGCCAGCAGCCAAAGCGGCAGGGGAGGTTCCTACGAGCAGTACTTC	CASSQSGRGGSYEQYF
TRBJ1-5	.	TRBV7-6	.	TGTGCCAGCAGCTTAGTCCAGGGAGTAAATCAGCCCCAGCATTTT	CASSLVQGVNQPQHF
TRBJ1-1	once	TRBV19	.	TGTGCCAGTAGTATTGGGTACACTGAAGCTTTCTTT	CASSIGYTEAFF
TRBJ2-6	.	TRBV6-6	.	TGTGCCAGCAGTCCTTCGCGGTCTGGGGCCAACGTCCTGACTTTC	CASSPSRSGANVLTF
TRBJ2-3	.	TRBV2	.	TGTGCCAGCAACCCCGGGAATCCCTCAGATACGCAGTATTTT	CASNPGNPSDTQYF
TRBJ1-1	once	TRBV19	.	TGTGCCAGCCAGGACAGCTTAAACACTGAAGCTTTCTTT	CASQDSLNTEAFF
TRBJ2-3	.	TRBV7-6	TRBD2	TGTGCCAGCAGCTTACCCACTAGCGGGGGGCACAACACAGATACGCAGTATTTT	CASSLPTSGGHNTDTQYF
TRBJ1-5	.	TRBV7-9	.	TGTGCCAGCAGCTTATCTGGGCTTCAGCCCCAGCATTTT	CASSLSGLQPQHF
TRBJ1-2	.	TRBV27	.	TGTGCCAGCTCCTGGGGGGTGGCGGGGGGCTACACCTTC	CASSWGVAGGYTF
TRBJ1-1	once	TRBV10-2	.	TGCGCCAGCAACCCAGGGGATGGGACTGAAGCTTTCTTT	CASNPGDGTEAFF
TRBJ2-1	.	TRBV5-1	.	TGCGCCAGCAGCTTGGTCGTGGGGAATGAGCAGTTCTTC	CASSLVVGNEQFF
TRBJ1-2	.	TRBV6-5	TRBD1	TGTGCCAGCAGTTACCAACCCGCCACAGGGGGAAATGGCTACACCTTC	CASSYQPATGGNGYTF
TRBJ2-1	.	TRBV2	.	TGTGCCAGCAGTGAAGTACAGGGTGGATTGGGTGAGCAGTTCTTC	CASSEVQGGLGEQFF
TRBJ1-1	once	TRBV5-1	TRBD1	TGCGCCAGCAGCCCGGGACAGTTCGCAGAGGGTGAAGCTTTCTTT	CASSPGQFAEGEAFF
TRBJ2-7	.	TRBV27	.	TGTGCCAGCAGTAACACCTACGAGCAGTACTTC	CASSNTYEQYF
TRBJ2-5	.	TRBV7-2	.	TGTGCCAGCAGCTTAGGGAACCAAGAGACCCAGTACTTC	CASSLGNQETQYF
TRBJ1-6	.	TRBV19	.	TGTGCCAGTAGTATAGGGCAACAGAATAATTCACCCCTCCACTTT	CASSIGQQNNSPLHF
TRBJ1-2	.	TRBV9	.	TGTGCCAGCAATCGGGGCCAGGGGAGTTTCAACTATGGCTACACCTTC	CASNRGQGSFNYGYTF
TRBJ1-1	few	TRBV18	.	TGTGCCAGCTCACCACCGGGATCAGAGGGGGAGGCTGAAGCTTTCTTT	CASSPPGSEGEAEAFF
TRBJ2-5	.	TRBV5-1	TRBD2	TGCGCCAGCAGCCCGGGGAGGGCTAGCGGGGGACAAGAGACCCAGTACTTC	CASSPGRASGGQETQYF
TRBJ1-6	few	TRBV25-1	.	TGTGCCAGCAGTGAGGGCGGGGAATCTTCACCCCTCCACTTT	CASSEGGESSPLHF
TRBJ2-2	.	TRBV9	TRBD1	TGTGCCAGCAGCGCCTACAGGGGGCCTGGAACCGGGGAGCTGTTTTTT	CASSAYRGPGTGELFF
TRBJ2-3	.	TRBV5-1	TRBD2	TGCGCCAGCAGCTTGCAGGGACTAGCGGGGAACACAGATACGCAGTATTTT	CASSLQGLAGNTDTQYF
TRBJ1-6	.	TRBV5-4	.	TGTGCCAGCAGCTCGGGAGGGGAAGGGACGGTGTACTCACCCCTCCACTTT	CASSSGGEGTVYSPLHF
TRBJ2-3	once	TRBV7-2	.	TGTGCCAGCAGCTTAAATTCGGCTTACCCCACAGATACGCAGTATTTT	CASSLNSAYPTDTQYF
TRBJ2-4	.	TRBV18	TRBD2	TGTGCCACGCGAGGGGCTAGCGGGGGTGCCAAAAACATTCAGTACTTC	CATRGASGGAKNIQYF
TRBJ2-1	.	TRBV4-1	TRBD2	TGCGCCAGCAGCCAAGATCGGGCGGGGGGTGGTGAGCAGTTCTTC	CASSQDRAGGGEQFF
TRBJ1-4	few	TRBV6-6	.	TGTGCCAGCAGCCTTGTGGGGGGAAGGGAAAAACTGTTTTTT	CASSLVGGREKLFF
TRBJ1-1	.	TRBV6-4	.	TGTGCCAGCAGGGCGGGAACTGAAGCTTTCTTT	CASRAGTEAFF
TRBJ2-2	.	TRBV19	TRBD1	TGTGCCAGTGAAGACAGGGGGGCCCCCGGGGAGCTGTTTTTT	CASEDRGAPGELFF
TRBJ2-5	.	TRBV2	.	TGTGCCAGCAGTATTCCGGTTCTCCTAGAGACCCAGTACTTC	CASSIPVLLETQYF
TRBJ1-2	.	TRBV7-9	TRBD1	TGTGCCAGCAGCGCTACTTGGGGGACAGGGGCGTCTAACTATGGCTACACCTTC	CASSATWGTGASNYGYTF
TRBJ1-3	.	TRBV18	TRBD1	TGTGCCAGCTCACCCCAAGCCGGACAGGGGCCCTCTGGAAACACCATATATTTT	CASSPQAGQGPSGNTIYF
TRBJ2-7	.	TRBV6-5	.	TGTGCCAGCAGTTACTCGTACAGGGACAACGAGCAGTACTTC	CASSYSYRDNEQYF
TRBJ1-5	.	TRBV9	TRBD1	TGTGCCAGCAGCGAGGGGACAGGGCTAAATCAGCCCCAGCATTTT	CASSEGTGLNQPQHF
TRBJ1-1	few	TRBV30	.	TGTGCCTGGAGCGACAGGCTAAACACTGAAGCTTTCTTT	CAWSDRLNTEAFF
TRBJ1-2	.	TRBV20-1	.	TGCAGTGCTATCATGGACAGCCGCTACACCTTC	CSAIMDSRYTF
TRBJ1-2	.	TRBV19	.	TGTGCCAGTAGTATAGAGAGGATTATCTATGGCTACACCTTC	CASSIERIIYGYTF
TRBJ2-5	.	TRBV5-5	.	TGTGCCAGCAGCTTATCAGGGGAGACCCAGTACTTC	CASSLSGETQYF
TRBJ1-1	.	TRBV10-2	TRBD1	TGCGCCAGCAGGGACAGGGGAAACACTGAAGCTTTCTTT	CASRDRGNTEAFF
TRBJ1-5	once	TRBV5-1	.	TGCGCCAGCAGCCCAGACAACCCAGGGAGGCAGCCCCAGCATTTT	CASSPDNPGRQPQHF
TRBJ1-4	few	TRBV4-1	.	TGCGCCAGCAGCCCACAGGGTTTAAGGAATGAAAAACTGTTTTTT	CASSPQGLRNEKLFF
TRBJ2-1	.	TRBV14	TRBD1	TGTGCCAGCAGCGCGGGACAGGGTCTTAGTTGGTCCTACAATGAGCAGTTCTTC	CASSAGQGLSWSYNEQFF
TRBJ2-5	.	TRBV7-2	TRBD2	TGTGCCAGCAGCTTAGACCCGGGACTAGCGGCTCAAGAGACCCAGTACTTC	CASSLDPGLAAQETQYF
TRBJ1-4	.	TRBV5-8	.	TGTGCCAGCAGCTTCGTCGGGACCGGAGTCGAAAAACTGTTTTTT	CASSFVGTGVEKLFF
TRBJ1-2	.	TRBV5-5	TRBD1	TGTGCCAGCAGCGACGCAACGGGACAGCTAAACTATGGCTACACCTTC	CASSDATGQLNYGYTF
TRBJ2-2	once	TRBV5-4	.	TGTGCCAGCAGCCAGGACAGTACCGGGGAGCTGTTTTTT	CASSQDSTGELFF
TRBJ2-7	once	TRBV11-2	.	TGTGCCAGCAGCCCTCAGGGGCAGCCACTATCCGAGCAGTACTTC	CASSPQGQPLSEQYF
TRBJ2-5	.	TRBV18	TRBD2	TGTGCCAGCTCACCGCGCGGGGGGGATCAAGAGACCCAGTACTTC	CASSPRGGDQETQYF
TRBJ2-7	.	TRBV12-5	.	TGTGCTAGTCGGTCCCTTAACCACGAGCAGTACTTC	CASRSLNHEQYF
TRBJ2-5	.	TRBV29-1	.	TGCAGCGTTGGAGGCAGGTCGGATGCGGAGACCCAGTACTTC	CSVGGRSDAETQYF
TRBJ1-1	.	TRBV30	.	TGTGCCTGGGGCCGCGGACAGCAGAACACTGAAGCTTTCTTT	CAWGRGQQNTEAFF
TRBJ2-3	.	TRBV11-2	TRBD2	TGTGCCAGCAGCTTTCAGGGACTAGCGGGCCCCCGGGATACGCAGTATTTT	CASSFQGLAGPRDTQYF